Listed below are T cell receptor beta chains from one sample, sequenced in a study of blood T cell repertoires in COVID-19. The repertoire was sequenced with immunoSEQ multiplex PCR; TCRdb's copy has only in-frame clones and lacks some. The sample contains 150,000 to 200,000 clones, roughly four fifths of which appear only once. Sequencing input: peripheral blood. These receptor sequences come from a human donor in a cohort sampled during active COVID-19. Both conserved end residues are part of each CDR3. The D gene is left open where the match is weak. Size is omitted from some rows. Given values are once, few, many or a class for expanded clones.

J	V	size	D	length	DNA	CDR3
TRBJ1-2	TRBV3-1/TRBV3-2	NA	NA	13	TGTGCCAGCAGCCAAGACCCCTTGAGTGGCTACACCTTC	CASSQDPLSGYTF
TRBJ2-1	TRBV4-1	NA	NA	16	TGCGCCAGCAGCCAAGGAAGTGCTAGCTCCTACAATGAGCAGTTCTTC	CASSQGSASSYNEQFF
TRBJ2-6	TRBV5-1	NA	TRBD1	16	TGCGCCAGCAGCTTGGCGGGACAGTCTGGGGCCAACGTCCTGACTTTC	CASSLAGQSGANVLTF
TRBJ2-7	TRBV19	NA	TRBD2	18	TGTGCCAGTAGTATACGCCGGACTAGCGCGACCCTCTCCTACGAGCAGTACTTC	CASSIRRTSATLSYEQYF
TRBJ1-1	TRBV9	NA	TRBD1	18	TGTGCCAGCAGCTCACGGACAGGGGGAGCATTTATGAACACTGAAGCTTTCTTT	CASSSRTGGAFMNTEAFF
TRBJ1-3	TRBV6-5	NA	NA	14	TGTGCCAGCAGGTCGACGGGGAGTGGAAACACCATATATTTT	CASRSTGSGNTIYF
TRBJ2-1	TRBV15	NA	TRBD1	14	TGTGCCACCAGCAAGGGGGCAATTAACAATGAGCAGTTCTTC	CATSKGAINNEQFF
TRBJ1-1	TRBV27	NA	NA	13	TGTGCCAGCAGTTTCGATCTCGGCACTGAAGCTTTCTTT	CASSFDLGTEAFF
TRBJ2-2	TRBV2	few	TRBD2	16	TGTGCCAGCAAACTAGCGGGGGGGCAGGGCACCGGGGAGCTGTTTTTT	CASKLAGGQGTGELFF
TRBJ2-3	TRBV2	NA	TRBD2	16	TGTGCCAGCAGGAGGGAGGGCAGGCCCCCACTAGATACGCAGTATTTT	CASRREGRPPLDTQYF
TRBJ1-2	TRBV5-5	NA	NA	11	TGTGCCAGCAGCTTGGGGCATGGCTACACCTTC	CASSLGHGYTF
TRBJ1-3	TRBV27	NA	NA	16	TGTGCCAGCAGTTTATCCCCCGGTTACTCTGGAAACACCATATATTTT	CASSLSPGYSGNTIYF
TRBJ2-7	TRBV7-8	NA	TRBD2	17	TGTGCCAGCAGCCCGCGACTGAGCGGGGGGGCTAGGTACGAGCAGTACTTC	CASSPRLSGGARYEQYF
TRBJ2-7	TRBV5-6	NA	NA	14	TGTGCCAGCAGCCTTGGATACGGGTCCTACGAGCAGTACTTC	CASSLGYGSYEQYF